This T cell receptor beta chain comes out of a study of Ad26.COV2.S vaccination and SARS-CoV-2 variants. Study overall: Ad26.COV2.S given intramuscularly, once or twice 56 days apart.

Produced via immunoSEQ multiplex PCR; TCRdb's table is partial and in-frame only. Of some 270,000 clones listed, 87% were seen once; the top ten hold roughly 3%. The CDR3 consists of 16 residues. Trimming pared 5 bases from V and 2 bases from J, leaving 14 bases between. From germline, CDR1 is KGHDR and CDR2 SFDVKD. Described treatment: around 19 received Ad26.COV2.S at low or high dose, single or two shots; about 5 received placebo; per-sample allocation not given. Sampling was done on day 63 after the first vaccine or placebo injection. An adult donor aged 18-55 years was enrolled in Boston. SARS-CoV-2 spike from the Wuhan strain was encoded by the vaccine, an Ad26 vector.

This clonotype originated in a person aged 18-60 years who received the Ad26.COV2.S COVID-19 vaccine or a placebo. The rearrangement links TRBV24-1 to TRBJ2-2, with a tentative D call TRBD1 (6 bases). The source material was peripheral blood, sampled in a trial of Ad26.COV2.S vaccine versus placebo. CDR3 DNA sequence: TGTGCCACCAGTGCCCGGAGGACAGACAACACCGGGGAGCTGTTTTTT. Translating it yields CATSARRTDNTGELFF.